In its sample, the clone carrying this TCR beta chain was seen a few times. Its matching antigen is unknown. TCRdb redid the calling of the reads with MiXCR, one entry per CDR3 protein. The repertoire consists of approximately 160,000 distinct CDR3 sequences, with 17% occurring once and the leading ten covering 15% to 20%. The record originates from a study of T cell repertoires in cytomegalovirus infection. As for the study in general: Indications of both CMV infection and matching HLA type were provided by public TCR beta signatures. Points from the study as a whole: Across the ex vivo response, the dominant clonotypes were HLA-C-restricted CMV-specific TCR beta clonotypes.

This CDR3 comprises 14 residues. Germline values: CDR1 MNHEY, CDR2 SMNVEV (reference sequence). V was trimmed by 6 bases and J by 1 base, leaving 12 bases between them. This clonotype was sampled from a human donor in good health (CMV status not recorded). Some clones in this sample may be carry-over from other donors' samples. The sample was CD8+ T cells from PBMCs. This rearrangement joins TRBV27 to TRBJ2-5; D remains ambiguous. CDR3 loop: CASSMGYLQETQYF. The CDR3 DNA is TGTGCCAGCAGCATGGGATACCTCCAAGAGACCCAGTACTTC.